One and the same sample provided the 19 T cell receptor beta chains below, sequenced in a study of cytomegalovirus exposure and HLA in healthy donors. This PCR relied on a set of 60 Vbeta primers and 13 Jbeta primers. This table comes from immunoSEQ multiplex PCR, and its TCRdb copy is limited to in-frame clones, with some not included. This table holds around 150,000 clones, roughly four fifths found once. The sample consisted of PBMCs. All receptors come from a woman between 35 and 50 years old in good health and CMV-seronegative.

The CDR3 DNA reads as TGCGCCAGCAGCCAAAAGGGGGGGAGCGGGGGGGCCGCCGGGGAGCTGTTTTTT. Its translation: CASSQKGGSGGAAGELFF. The chain combines TRBV4-1 with TRBJ2-2; 10 bases line up with TRBD2. The CDR3 consists of 18 residues. Trimming took 2 bases from V and 6 from J; bases not matched to a gene: 12. Germline V gene data show CDR1 as MGHRA and CDR2 as YSYEKL.

This chain uses TRBV5-1 with TRBJ2-7; TRBD2 matches 10 bases. V dropped 5 bases and J dropped 3; count of bases not matched to a gene: 8. This CDR3 is 15 amino acids long. In germline, CDR1 is SGHRS, CDR2 YFSETQ. The DNA for the CDR3 is TGCGCCAGCAGTATGACTAGCGGGTCGTACTACGAGCAGTACTTC. Amino acid sequence: CASSMTSGSYYEQYF.

The chain combines TRBV5-4 with TRBJ2-5, with TRBD1 matching over 10 bases. The DNA end is more similar to TRBJ2-7, so the J call may be wrong. CDR3 size: 15 residues. Germline V CDR1 and CDR2: SGHNT, YYREEE (reference sequence). CDR3 loop: CASSLSGQGSYEQYF. CDR3 DNA: TGTGCCAGCAGCTTGTCGGGACAGGGGTCTTACGAGCAGTACTTC.

The rearrangement uses TRBV28 and TRBJ2-7; 8 bases line up with TRBD1. V lost 4 bases and J lost 0; bases outside the gene matches: 14. The CDR3 loop spans 18 amino acids. Germline V gene data show CDR1 as MDHEN and CDR2 as SYDVKM. CDR3 region: CASSSGQGTFGASYEQYF. The CDR3 DNA reads as TGTGCCAGCAGTTCCGGACAGGGAACATTTGGGGCCTCCTACGAGCAGTACTTC.

The chain couples TRBV19 to TRBJ2-2; D gene unclear. The CDR3 has 15 amino acids. Germline CDR1 LNHDA, CDR2 SQIVND (reference sequence). The V gene lost 3 bases and the J gene lost 4 bases, with 12 bases spanning the gap. The CDR3: CASSIPVQRTGELFF. The CDR3 region has the DNA TGTGCCAGTAGTATCCCCGTCCAGCGCACCGGGGAGCTGTTTTTT.

CDR3 coding DNA: TGCGCCAGCAGCTTGATGCCAGACTATGGCTACACCTTC. Translating gives CASSLMPDYGYTF. The genes are TRBV5-1 and TRBJ1-2; D not resolved. The ends were cut back, 1 base at V and 3 bases at J, with 7 bases in the middle. This CDR3 contains 13 residues. Per germline, CDR1 SGHRS and CDR2 YFSETQ.

The J gene is TRBJ1-6, the V gene TRBV28, with a possible D match to TRBD1 (6 bases). The CDR3 is made up of 15 amino acids. The germline V gene has CDR1 MDHEN and CDR2 SYDVKM. V lost 4 bases, J lost 5 bases, and 12 bases lay in between. The DNA of the CDR3 is TGTGCCAGCAGTTCCCCCGACAGGAATAATTCACCCCTCCACTTT. The encoded protein is CASSSPDRNNSPLHF.

The rearrangement links TRBV18 to TRBJ1-1; maybe TRBD1 (5 bases). The V end was cut by 4 bases, the J end by 6 bases, with 18 bases between. The CDR3 runs 15 residues. CDR1 and CDR2 (germline): KGHSH, LQKENI. The CDR3 nucleotides read TGTGCCAGCTCACTACCCGAAAGGGGTCTCGCTGAAGCTTTCTTT. As protein: CASSLPERGLAEAFF.

This clone has just one count. V is TRBV19 and J is TRBJ2-3; D is undetermined. Germline values: CDR1 LNHDA, CDR2 SQIVND (reference sequence). This CDR3 is 14 amino acids long. V lost 5 bases and J 2 bases, leaving 11 bases between the germline ends. CDR3 bases: TGTGCCAGTAGTCTTCGGTGGGCCACAGATACGCAGTATTTT. The encoded protein is CASSLRWATDTQYF. The whole variable domain, remainder taken from reference TRBV19 and TRBJ2-3, is DGGITQSPKYLFRKEGQNVTLSCEQNLNHDAMYWYRQDPGQGLRLIYYSQIVNDFQKGDIAEGYSVSREKKESFPLTVTSAQKNPTAFYLCASSLRWATDTQYFGPGTRLTVL.

The chain couples TRBV9 to TRBJ2-4; D may be TRBD1 (6 bases). V was trimmed by 5 bases and J by 8 bases, leaving 14 bases between them. This CDR3 comprises 13 residues. CDR1 and CDR2 (germline): SGDLS, YYNGEE. CDR3 amino acids: CASSKGTQDIQYF. CDR3 coding DNA: TGTGCCAGCAGTAAAGGGACACAGGACATTCAGTACTTC. The complete variable domain, with remaining parts taken from reference TRBV9 and TRBJ2-4, reads DSGVTQTPKHLITATGQRVTLRCSPRSGDLSVYWYQQSLDQGLQFLIQYYNGEERAKGNILERFSAQQFPDLHSELNLSSLELGDSALYFCASSKGTQDIQYFGAGTRLSVL.

The gene calls are TRBV5-1 and TRBJ1-1; D is perhaps TRBD1 (5 bases). Looked up from germline, CDR1 is SGHRS and CDR2 is YFSETQ. The CDR3 sequence is 15 residues long. Trimming took off 1 base at V and 1 base at J, with 11 bases between the two ends. CDR3 DNA: TGCGCCAGCAGCTTGAGGGGATCAAGGAACACTGAAGCTTTCTTT. It specifies CASSLRGSRNTEAFF. Drawing the rest from reference TRBV5-1 and TRBJ1-1, the complete variable domain is KAGVTQTPRYLIKTRGQQVTLSCSPISGHRSVSWYQQTPGQGLQFLFEYFSETQRNKGNFPGRFSGRQFSNSRSEMNVSTLELGDSALYLCASSLRGSRNTEAFFGQGTRLTVV.

V is TRBV28 and J is TRBJ1-2, with 7 bases that match TRBD1. The V and J ends lost 7 bases and 0 bases, in that order; junction bases with no gene match: 8. Germline V gives CDR1 MDHEN, CDR2 SYDVKM. The length of the CDR3 is 15 residues. This CDR3 is CASTFGTDTNYGYTF. CDR3 bases: TGTGCCAGCACCTTTGGGACAGACACTAACTATGGCTACACCTTC.

The chain uses TRBV11-2 and TRBJ1-6, with unresolved D. Germline V gene sequence: CDR1 SGHAT, CDR2 FQNNGV. This CDR3 contains 13 residues. Trimming removed 2 bases from V and 10 bases from J, with 9 bases in between. The CDR3: CASSLNLGSPLHF. DNA of the CDR3: TGTGCCAGCAGCTTAAACTTGGGCTCACCCCTCCACTTT.

About this clone itself: Sequence at one end of the junction differs from germline and may be a read error. The sample has other DNA sequences that encode this CDR3 too. This chain connects TRBV7-9 to TRBJ1-6, with TRBD1 identical over 9 bases. Looked up from germline, CDR1 is SEHNR and CDR2 is FQNEAQ (reference sequence). The CDR3 is made up of 16 amino acids. The CDR3 loop is CSSSSGQGFYNSPLHF. In DNA form, the CDR3 reads TGTTCCAGCAGCTCCGGACAGGGGTTTTATAATTCACCCCTCCACTTT. Variable domain in full (rest from reference TRBV7-9 and TRBJ1-6): DTGVSQNPRHKITKRGQNVTFRCDPISEHNRLYWYRQTLGQGPEFLTYFQNEAQLEKSRLLSDRFSAERPKGSFSTLEIQRTEQGDSAMYLCSSSSGQGFYNSPLHFGNGTRLTVT.

This clone was detected only once. The chain recombines TRBV19 with TRBJ2-7; 8 bases are a match to TRBD1. Germline CDR1 is LNHDA and CDR2 is SQIVND (reference sequence). The CDR3 spans 13 residues. V was clipped by 4 bases and J by 4 bases; unmatched bases: 3. The CDR3 region has the DNA TGTGCCAGTAGTAGGGGACAGGAATACGAGCAGTACTTC. Protein product: CASSRGQEYEQYF.

The rearrangement links TRBV7-8 to TRBJ2-3; 7 bases match TRBD1. The germline gives CDR1 SGHVS, CDR2 FQNEAQ. The CDR3 totals 14 residues. Trimming at V came to 7 bases and at J to 5 bases, leaving 9 bases not matched to a gene. CDR3 nucleotide sequence: TGTGCCAGCACCGTAACAGGGGCCGGAGATACGCAGTATTTT. This gives the protein CASTVTGAGDTQYF.

This chain joins TRBV5-1 and TRBJ2-1; tentatively, D is TRBD2 (6 bases). V lost 5 bases to trimming and J lost 1 base, with 13 bases between them. Germline V gives CDR1 SGHRS, CDR2 YFSETQ. The CDR3 has 15 amino acids. CDR3 bases: TGCGCCAGCAGACTTCTTGGGGGGTCCTACAATGAGCAGTTCTTC. Residues: CASRLLGGSYNEQFF.

The chain recombines TRBV4-1 with TRBJ2-4; a weak D match, TRBD2 (7 bases). The CDR3 has 13 amino acids. The V gene lost 1 base and the J gene lost 13 bases, with 14 bases spanning the gap. In germline, CDR1 is MGHRA, CDR2 YSYEKL. CDR3 nucleotides: TGCGCCAGCAGCCAAGGAGGGGGGGTTCGGCAGTACTTC. This sequence encodes CASSQGGGVRQYF.

The chain carries TRBV19 and TRBJ2-7; tentative D call: TRBD2 (5 bases). With 4 bases removed from V and 7 bases from J, the gap between germline ends came to 11 bases. CDR3 length: 12 residues. CDR1 LNHDA and CDR2 SQIVND come from the germline V gene (reference sequence). DNA for the CDR3: TGTGCCAGTAGTACGGTCACGGGGGAGCAGTACTTC. Protein: CASSTVTGEQYF.